Listed here are 6 T cell receptor beta chains from one sample, sequenced in a study of CD8+ T cells in alopecia areata. Researchers sorted pooled cutaneous lymph node cells on the basis of CD4, CD8alpha, NKG2D, NKG2ACE and other markers. Extracted RNA was reverse transcribed into cDNA, the sequencing template. The table came from immunoSEQ multiplex PCR; TCRdb's copy has only in-frame clones and leaves some out. Recorded here are over 250,000 clones, with no singletons, and the ten leading clones hold 1.2%. Source material: CD4+ T cells sorted from a lymph node. The receptor set was obtained from a C3H/HeJ mouse with alopecia areata. Strain haplotype (MHC): H2-k.

The table lists this clone with a few counts. Gene names and germline refer to mouse. The CDR3 is cut off 4 residues early in the read; its end comes from the germline J gene. The J gene is TRBJ2-3, the V gene TRBV1, with 10 bases fitting TRBD2. Germline CDR1 reads NSQYPW; CDR2 reads LRSPGD (reference sequence). This CDR3 comprises 12 residues. The CDR3: CKDWGGAETLYF. The CDR3 bases that were read are TGCAAAGACTGGGGGGGTGCAGAA.

This clone was observed a few times. The gene names here belong to mouse. This CDR3 is CASSRDQTPPNTGQLYF. Partial CDR3 DNA: TGTGCTAGCAGTAGAGATCAGACACCTCCAAACACCGGG. J is TRBJ2-2 and V is TRBV17; unclear D gene. The observed sequence ends 4 residues before the CDR3 terminus, with the missing tail filled in from the germline J gene. Germline CDR1 reads MNHDT; CDR2 reads YYDKIL. V dropped 0 bases and J dropped 0 bases, with 11 bases sitting between them. This CDR3 is 17 amino acids long.

The table lists this clone with a few counts. Gene names denote mouse genes. The read stops 4 residues short of the end of the CDR3; the missing end is completed from the germline J gene. The V and J genes are TRBV1 and TRBJ2-3, with 9 bases identical to TRBD2. V lost 0 bases and J lost 0; bases outside the gene matches: 4. CDR1 is NSQYPW, CDR2 LRSPGD, per germline (reference sequence). The CDR3 totals 17 residues. The sequenced part of the CDR3 DNA is TGCACCTGCAGTGCAGATATGACTGGGGGTAGTGCAGAA. This gives the protein CTCSADMTGGSAE. The CDR3 in full is CTCSADMTGGSAETLYF.

As regards this clone: Here the gene names and germline are mouse. This chain's CDR3 is CAWSLIRGVYAEQFF. CDR3 DNA, as far as it was read: TGTGCCTGGAGTCTAATTCGGGGGGTTTATGCT. This chain links TRBV31 with TRBJ2-1, with D possibly matching TRBD2 (6 bases). With the read ending 4 residues before the CDR3 end, the germline J gene is used to fill in that end. This CDR3 spans 15 amino acids. V was trimmed by 0 bases and J by 4 bases, leaving 13 bases between them. Germline V CDR1 and CDR2: GKSSPN, SITVG.

This clone was counted a few times. Mouse gene names apply. CDR3 DNA (partial): TGTGCCAGCAGTCTCAGACTGGGGAAAGCAGAC. This translates into CASSLRLGKAD. The entire CDR3 is CASSLRLGKADTQYF. The rearrangement links TRBV19 to TRBJ2-5, with 8 positions matching TRBD2. The read finishes 4 residues shy of the CDR3 end, and the germline J gene is used to complete it. Germline V gene sequence: CDR1 FNHDT, CDR2 SITEND (reference sequence). This CDR3 region has 15 residues.

This clone was seen more than once but under ten times. Mouse gene names and germline throughout. Other DNA sequences of this sample code for an identical CDR3. This chain's CDR3 is CASSQEGQGAEQFF. The sequenced CDR3 bases are TGTGCCAGCAGCCAAGAAGGGCAGGGGGCT. This chain uses TRBV5 with TRBJ2-1, with a possible D match to TRBD1 (6 bases). The read falls 4 residues short of the CDR3 end, and the missing part is taken from the germline J gene. The CDR3 totals 14 residues. CDR1 is LGHNA, CDR2 YNLKQL, per germline (reference sequence).